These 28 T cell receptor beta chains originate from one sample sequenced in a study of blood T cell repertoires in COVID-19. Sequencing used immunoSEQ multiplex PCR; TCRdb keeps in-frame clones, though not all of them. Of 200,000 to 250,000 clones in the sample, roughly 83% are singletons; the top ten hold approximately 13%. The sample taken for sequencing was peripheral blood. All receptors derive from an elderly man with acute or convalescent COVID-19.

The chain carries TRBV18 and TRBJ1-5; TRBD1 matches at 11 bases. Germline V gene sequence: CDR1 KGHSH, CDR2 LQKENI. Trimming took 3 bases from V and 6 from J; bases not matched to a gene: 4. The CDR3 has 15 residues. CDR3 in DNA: TGTGCCAGCTCACCCGGGACAGGGGGGAGTCAGCCCCAGCATTTT. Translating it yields CASSPGTGGSQPQHF.

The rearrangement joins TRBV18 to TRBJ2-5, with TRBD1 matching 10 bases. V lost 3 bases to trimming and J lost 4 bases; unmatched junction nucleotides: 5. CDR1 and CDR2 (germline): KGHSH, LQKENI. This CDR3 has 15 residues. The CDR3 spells CASSPGTGAPETQYF. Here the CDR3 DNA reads TGTGCCAGCTCACCCGGGACAGGGGCCCCAGAGACCCAGTACTTC.

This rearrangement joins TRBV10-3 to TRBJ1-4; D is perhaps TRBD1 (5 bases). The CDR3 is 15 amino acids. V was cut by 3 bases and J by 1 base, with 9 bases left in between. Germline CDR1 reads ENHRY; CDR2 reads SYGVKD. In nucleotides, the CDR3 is TGTGCCATCAGTGAAAAAGGGGTAACTAATGAAAAACTGTTTTTT. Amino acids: CAISEKGVTNEKLFF.

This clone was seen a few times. In DNA, the CDR3 is TGTGCCAGCAGCCCAGAGGTACGGCTTGAAGCTTTCTTT. Its protein is CASSPEVRLEAFF. The V gene is TRBV11-2, the J gene TRBJ1-1; no clear D. The germline CDR1 and CDR2 sequences are SGHAT and FQNNGV. V lost 5 bases to trimming and J lost 7 bases, with 14 bases between them. The length of the CDR3 is 13 residues. Combining the CDR3 with reference TRBV11-2 and TRBJ1-1 gives the whole variable domain EAGVAQSPRYKIIEKRQSVAFWCNPISGHATLYWYQQILGQGPKLLIQFQNNGVVDDSQLPKDRFSAERLKGVDSTLKIQPAKLEDSAVYLCASSPEVRLEAFFGQGTRLTVV.

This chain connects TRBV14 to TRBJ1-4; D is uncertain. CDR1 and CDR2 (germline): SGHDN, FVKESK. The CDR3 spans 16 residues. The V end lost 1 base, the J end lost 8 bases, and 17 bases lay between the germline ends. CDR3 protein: CASSQVSNFLPEKLFF. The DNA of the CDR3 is TGTGCCAGCAGCCAAGTTAGTAACTTCCTGCCCGAAAAACTGTTTTTT.

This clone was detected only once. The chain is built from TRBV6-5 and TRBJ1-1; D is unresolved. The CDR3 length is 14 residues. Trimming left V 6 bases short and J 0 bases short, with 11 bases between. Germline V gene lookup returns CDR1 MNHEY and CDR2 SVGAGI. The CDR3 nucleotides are TGTGCCAGCAGGCGACTTAATATGAACACTGAAGCTTTCTTT. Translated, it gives CASRRLNMNTEAFF.

The CDR3 region is CASSPIGRQGAYGYTF. Written as DNA, the CDR3 is TGCGCCAGCAGCCCGATAGGGCGACAGGGGGCCTATGGCTACACCTTC. The chain joins TRBV5-1 to TRBJ1-2; 10 bases are shared with TRBD1. V lost 4 bases to trimming and J lost 4 bases; unmatched junction nucleotides: 10. Germline CDR1 and CDR2: SGHRS and YFSETQ. The CDR3 is 16 amino acids.

The CDR3, as DNA: TGTGCCAGTAGTCCCGGGACAATGGGACAGCCCCAGCATTTT. Translated, it gives CASSPGTMGQPQHF. V gene TRBV19 combines with J gene TRBJ1-5; D possibly corresponds to TRBD1 (6 bases). In germline, CDR1 is LNHDA, CDR2 SQIVND (reference sequence). There are 14 residues in the CDR3. V was pared by 5 bases and J by 7 bases, with 15 bases between.

The chain's CDR3 is CASRSTSGMPEQQFF. CDR3 DNA: TGTGCCAGCCGCTCTACTAGCGGGATGCCCGAACAGCAGTTCTTC. J is TRBJ2-1 and V is TRBV28; 10 bases align to TRBD2. The trim removed 8 bases at V and 11 bases at J, leaving 15 bases unmatched. This CDR3 region has 15 residues. Per germline, CDR1 MDHEN and CDR2 SYDVKM.

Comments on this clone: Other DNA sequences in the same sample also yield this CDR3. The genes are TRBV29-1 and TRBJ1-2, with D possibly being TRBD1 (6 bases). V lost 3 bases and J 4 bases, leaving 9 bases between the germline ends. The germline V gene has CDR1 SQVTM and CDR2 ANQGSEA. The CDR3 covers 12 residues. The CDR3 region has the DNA TGCAGCGTTGACCAAGGGGGCTATGGCTACACCTTC. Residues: CSVDQGGYGYTF. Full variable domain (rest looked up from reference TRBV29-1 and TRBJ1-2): SAVISQKPSRDICQRGTSLTIQCQVDSQVTMMFWYRQQPGQSLTLIATANQGSEATYESGFVIDKFPISRPNLTFSTLTVSNMSPEDSSIYLCSVDQGGYGYTFGSGTRLTVV.

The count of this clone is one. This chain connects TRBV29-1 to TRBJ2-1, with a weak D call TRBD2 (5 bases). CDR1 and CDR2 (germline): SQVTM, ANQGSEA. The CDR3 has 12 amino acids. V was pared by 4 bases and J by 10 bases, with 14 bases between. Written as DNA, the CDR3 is TGCAGCGTTGGACCCGGAGGCGGGGAGCAGTTCTTC. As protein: CSVGPGGGEQFF.

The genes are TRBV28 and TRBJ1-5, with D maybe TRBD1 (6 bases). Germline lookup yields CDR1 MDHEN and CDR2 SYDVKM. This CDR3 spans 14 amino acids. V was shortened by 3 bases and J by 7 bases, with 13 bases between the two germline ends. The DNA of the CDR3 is TGTGCCAGCAGTTTGATGGGGGGGCGACAGCCCCAGCATTTT. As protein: CASSLMGGRQPQHF.

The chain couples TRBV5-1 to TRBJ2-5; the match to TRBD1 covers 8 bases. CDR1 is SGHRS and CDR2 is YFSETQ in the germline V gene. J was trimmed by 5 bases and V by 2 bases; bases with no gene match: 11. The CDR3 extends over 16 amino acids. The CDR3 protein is CASSFMGTGWGETQYF. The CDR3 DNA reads TGCGCCAGCAGCTTCATGGGGACAGGATGGGGGGAGACCCAGTACTTC.

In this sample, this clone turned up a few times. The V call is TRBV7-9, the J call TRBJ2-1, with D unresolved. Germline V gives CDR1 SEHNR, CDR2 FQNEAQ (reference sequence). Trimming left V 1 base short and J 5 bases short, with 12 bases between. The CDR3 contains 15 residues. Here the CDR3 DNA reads TGTGCCAGCAGCTTAGATCTCGGCGGAAACAATGAGCAGTTCTTC. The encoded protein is CASSLDLGGNNEQFF.

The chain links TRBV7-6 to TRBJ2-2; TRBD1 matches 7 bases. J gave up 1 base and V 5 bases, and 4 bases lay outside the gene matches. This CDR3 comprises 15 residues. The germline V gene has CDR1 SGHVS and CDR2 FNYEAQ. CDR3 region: CASSPRTGNTGELFF. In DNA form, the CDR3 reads TGTGCCAGCAGCCCCAGGACAGGGAACACCGGGGAGCTGTTTTTT. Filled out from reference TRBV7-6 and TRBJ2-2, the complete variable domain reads GAGVSQSPRYKVTKRGQDVALRCDPISGHVSLYWYRQALGQGPEFLTYFNYEAQQDKSGLPNDRFSAERPEGSISTLTIQRTEQRDSAMYRCASSPRTGNTGELFFGEGSRLTVL.

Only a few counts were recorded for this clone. The CDR3 DNA follows: TGTGCCAGCAGCCCTCCGGGACAGATTAATGAAAAACTGTTTTTT. This encodes CASSPPGQINEKLFF. The chain links TRBV7-9 to TRBJ1-4, with TRBD1 identical over 7 bases. Germline V lookup: CDR1 SEHNR, CDR2 FQNEAQ (reference sequence). Losses at the gene ends were 5 bases for V and 4 bases for J; bases not matched to a gene: 7. The CDR3 runs to 15 residues.

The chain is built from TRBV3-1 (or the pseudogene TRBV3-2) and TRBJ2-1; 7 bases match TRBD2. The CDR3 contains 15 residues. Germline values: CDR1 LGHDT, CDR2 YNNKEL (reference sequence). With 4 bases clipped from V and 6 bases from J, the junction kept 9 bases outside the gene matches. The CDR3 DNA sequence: TGTGCCAGCAGCCGCCGGAGAGCGGGGTTCAATGAGCAGTTCTTC. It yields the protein CASSRRRAGFNEQFF.

CDR3: CATSTGGAEGQPQHF. The CDR3 coding sequence is TGTGCCACCAGCACGGGGGGGGCAGAAGGTCAGCCCCAGCATTTT. V usage is TRBV15 and J usage is TRBJ1-5; a possible D gene is TRBD1 (6 bases). The CDR3 has 15 amino acids. Trimming removed 4 bases from V and 6 bases from J, with 16 bases in between. Per the germline V gene, CDR1 is LNHNV and CDR2 is YYDKDF (reference sequence).

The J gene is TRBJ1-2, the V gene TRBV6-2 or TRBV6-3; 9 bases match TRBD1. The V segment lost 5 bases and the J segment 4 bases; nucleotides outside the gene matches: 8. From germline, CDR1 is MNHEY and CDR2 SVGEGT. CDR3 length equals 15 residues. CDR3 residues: CASSQGRDRAYGYTF. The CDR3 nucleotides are TGTGCCAGCAGTCAGGGCCGGGACAGGGCCTATGGCTACACCTTC.

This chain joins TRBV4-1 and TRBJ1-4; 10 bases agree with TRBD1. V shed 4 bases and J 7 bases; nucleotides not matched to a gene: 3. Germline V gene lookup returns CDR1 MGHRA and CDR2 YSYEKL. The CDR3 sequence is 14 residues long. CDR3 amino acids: CASSRDRGSEKLFF. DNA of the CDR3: TGCGCCAGCAGCCGGGACAGGGGTTCTGAAAAACTGTTTTTT.

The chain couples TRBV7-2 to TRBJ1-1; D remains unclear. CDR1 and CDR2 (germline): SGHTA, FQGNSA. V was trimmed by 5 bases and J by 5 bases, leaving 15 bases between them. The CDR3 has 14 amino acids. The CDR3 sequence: CASSIGGLQTEAFF. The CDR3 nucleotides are TGTGCCAGCAGCATAGGCGGGTTGCAGACTGAAGCTTTCTTT.

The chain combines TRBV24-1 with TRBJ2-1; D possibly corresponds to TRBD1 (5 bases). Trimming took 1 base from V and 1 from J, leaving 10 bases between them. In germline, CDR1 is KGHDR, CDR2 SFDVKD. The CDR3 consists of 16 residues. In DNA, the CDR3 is TGTGCCACCAGTGATTTCCATGCAGGGTCCTACAATGAGCAGTTCTTC. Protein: CATSDFHAGSYNEQFF.

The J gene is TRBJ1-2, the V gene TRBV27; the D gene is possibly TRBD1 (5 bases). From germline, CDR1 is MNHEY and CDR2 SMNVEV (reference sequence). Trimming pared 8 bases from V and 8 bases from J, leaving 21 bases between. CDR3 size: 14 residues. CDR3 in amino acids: CASRPAGQGSGYTF. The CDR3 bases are TGTGCCAGCCGCCCCGCGGGGCAAGGATCCGGCTACACCTTC.

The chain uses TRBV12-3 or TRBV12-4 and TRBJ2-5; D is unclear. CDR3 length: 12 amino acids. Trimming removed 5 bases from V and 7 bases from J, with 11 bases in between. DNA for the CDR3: TGTGCCAGCAGTCTCCAGGAAAGGACCCAGTACTTC. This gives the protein CASSLQERTQYF.

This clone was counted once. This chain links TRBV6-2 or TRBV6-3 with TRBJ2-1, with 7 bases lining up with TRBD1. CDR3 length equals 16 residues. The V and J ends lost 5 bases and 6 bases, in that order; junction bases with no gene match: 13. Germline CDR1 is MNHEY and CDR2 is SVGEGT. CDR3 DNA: TGTGCCAGCAGTATCACTGACAGGGTCGGGGCCAATGAGCAGTTCTTC. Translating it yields CASSITDRVGANEQFF.

CDR3 loop: CASSFSYGGRNEKLFF. CDR3 bases: TGTGCCAGCAGTTTTTCGTACGGCGGTAGGAATGAAAAACTGTTTTTT. The V gene is TRBV28, the J gene TRBJ1-4; D is undetermined. V was pared by 3 bases and J by 5 bases, with 16 bases between. The CDR3 sequence is 16 residues long. Germline V gene data show CDR1 as MDHEN and CDR2 as SYDVKM.

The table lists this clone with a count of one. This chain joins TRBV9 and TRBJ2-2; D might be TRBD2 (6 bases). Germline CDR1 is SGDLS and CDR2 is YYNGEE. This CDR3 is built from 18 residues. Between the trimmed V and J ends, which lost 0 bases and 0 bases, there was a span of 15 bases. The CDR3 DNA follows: TGTGCCAGCAGCGTAGGTCTAATGGGACTTCCGAACACCGGGGAGCTGTTTTTT. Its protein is CASSVGLMGLPNTGELFF. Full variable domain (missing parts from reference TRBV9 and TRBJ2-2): DSGVTQTPKHLITATGQRVTLRCSPRSGDLSVYWYQQSLDQGLQFLIQYYNGEERAKGNILERFSAQQFPDLHSELNLSSLELGDSALYFCASSVGLMGLPNTGELFFGEGSRLTVL.

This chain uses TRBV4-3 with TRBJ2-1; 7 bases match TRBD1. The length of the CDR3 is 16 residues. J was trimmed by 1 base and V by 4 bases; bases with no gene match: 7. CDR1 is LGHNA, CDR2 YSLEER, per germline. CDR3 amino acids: CASSRSGTASYNEQFF. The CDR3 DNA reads TGCGCCAGCAGCCGCTCCGGGACAGCATCCTACAATGAGCAGTTCTTC.